These T cell receptor beta chains were read from a single sample in a study of cytomegalovirus exposure and HLA in healthy donors. This table comes from immunoSEQ multiplex PCR, and its TCRdb copy is limited to in-frame clones, with some not included. The data contain approximately 91,000 clones, 60% to 80% of them singletons. Sequencing was carried out using PBMCs. The receptor set was obtained from a female donor in good health and CMV-seronegative. Each CDR3 is given without its conserved first and last residue. D genes are given only for firm matches.

j_call,d_call,v_call,cdr3_aa
TRBJ2-4,.,TRBV6-5,ASSPDRFNQNIQY
TRBJ1-2,.,TRBV7-9,ASRTGGYGYT
TRBJ2-7,.,TRBV6-5,ATRQVNSYEQY
TRBJ2-5,.,TRBV7-9,ASSLTAGAPQETQY
TRBJ1-1,.,TRBV30,AWSSGARNSAF
TRBJ1-2,TRBD1,TRBV4-2,ASSQGPSKGQGAGYGYT
TRBJ2-3,.,TRBV5-6,ASSEGFSRDTQY
TRBJ2-2,TRBD2,TRBV2,ASGREGYTGELF
TRBJ1-4,.,TRBV7-2,ASSLGRSPISGEKLF
TRBJ2-7,TRBD2,TRBV29-1,SVVETSGPQSYEQY
TRBJ1-5,.,TRBV30,AWSTLGGAQPQH
TRBJ2-1,.,TRBV27,ASSQGALRNEQF
TRBJ1-5,TRBD1,TRBV12-5,ASGQTGAGDKDQPQH
TRBJ2-1,TRBD2,TRBV9,ASSQTGGPYNEQF
TRBJ2-1,TRBD1,TRBV29-1,SVEDWNKGRWTGPEQF
TRBJ2-7,.,TRBV27,ASREAHEQY
TRBJ2-2,.,TRBV11-2,ASSSPGTGELF
TRBJ2-3,TRBD2,TRBV6-5,ASSYGTSPSTDTQY
TRBJ2-7,.,TRBV4-2,ASSQDSDTAYEQY
TRBJ1-1,.,TRBV7-2,ASSPFINTEAF
TRBJ2-7,.,TRBV21-1,ASSKTGEVGQAYEQY
TRBJ2-5,TRBD2,TRBV18,ASQQTRVAGQETQY
TRBJ2-3,.,TRBV28,ASSLPQGRGTQY
TRBJ1-1,TRBD1,TRBV5-4,ASSFYGTANTEAF
.,TRBD2,TRBV4-1,ASSQVLQTSGSSYEQY
TRBJ1-5,.,TRBV19,ATQGGYNQPQH
TRBJ1-6,.,TRBV27,ASSLELSSPLH
TRBJ1-5,.,TRBV4-3,ASSLHRGNQPQH
TRBJ1-1,.,TRBV25-1,ASSEALKGQAF
TRBJ1-4,TRBD1,TRBV5-1,ASSTGQGGDEKLF
TRBJ2-2,.,TRBV12-5,ASGFWTNTGELF
TRBJ1-5,TRBD1,TRBV9,ASSPQGDFNQPQH
TRBJ2-7,.,TRBV18,ASSPRGTDPYEQY
TRBJ2-5,.,TRBV7-9,ASSLKETQY
TRBJ1-2,.,TRBV7-9,SSSLEGYGYT